A selection of T cell receptor beta chains follows, all from one sample in a study of T cell responses to AZD1222 COVID-19 vaccine. Clones were sequenced by immunoSEQ multiplex PCR, and TCRdb holds only the in-frame ones, with some missing. The table lists some 130,000 clones, 86% of them singletons. The sequences come from peripheral blood, collected on day 0 of AZD1222 vaccination. The receptors were sampled from an adult in good health. Both conserved end residues are part of each CDR3. D genes are given only for firm matches. Expanded clones get a size class; other rows say once, few or many, or leave the size out.

.	TRBD2	TRBV30	TRBJ2-1	CAWSAGVAGENNEQFF	TGTGCCTGGAGTGCTGGGGTAGCGGGGGAAAACAATGAGCAGTTCTTC
.	TRBD1	TRBV7-2	TRBJ1-1	CASSLLGQGITEAFF	TGTGCCAGCAGCCTTCTCGGACAGGGGATAACTGAAGCTTTCTTT
few	TRBD1	TRBV18	TRBJ2-3	CASSTPTGPSPDTQYF	TGTGCCAGCTCAACACCGACAGGGCCCTCCCCAGATACGCAGTATTTT
.	.	TRBV7-6	TRBJ2-3	CASSSPGAGGTDTQYF	TGTGCCAGCAGCTCACCGGGAGCAGGGGGCACAGATACGCAGTATTTT
.	.	TRBV4-2	TRBJ1-6	CASSQVQAEENSPLHF	TGTGCCAGCAGCCAAGTCCAGGCTGAGGAGAATTCACCCCTCCACTTT
once	.	TRBV5-1	TRBJ1-2	CASSNQGSDYGYTF	TGCGCCAGCAGCAACCAGGGTTCCGACTATGGCTACACCTTC
.	TRBD1	TRBV5-4	TRBJ2-7	CASSQTLDRDEQYF	TGTGCCAGCAGCCAAACTCTGGACAGGGACGAGCAGTACTTC
.	TRBD1	TRBV19	TRBJ1-2	CASNQQGMNYGYTF	TGTGCCAGTAACCAACAGGGGATGAACTATGGCTACACCTTC
.	.	TRBV10-1	TRBJ1-2	CASSESTRSYGYTF	TGCGCCAGCAGTGAGTCGACTAGGTCCTATGGCTACACCTTC
.	TRBD2	TRBV28	TRBJ2-2	CASLLGGKNTGELFF	TGTGCCAGTTTGTTGGGAGGGAAGAACACCGGGGAGCTGTTTTTT
.	.	TRBV4-1	TRBJ1-2	CASSQVMRGDYGYTF	TGCGCCAGCAGCCAAGTTATGCGGGGGGACTATGGCTACACCTTC
.	.	TRBV6-5	TRBJ1-1	CASSPGLRVTEAFF	TGTGCCAGCAGTCCAGGGCTCCGGGTTACTGAAGCTTTCTTT
.	.	TRBV6-5	TRBJ1-2	CASSRDRLGGYTF	TGTGCCAGCAGCCGCGACAGGCTGGGTGGCTACACCTTC
once	.	TRBV5-3	TRBJ2-3	CARSAFGSTDTQYF	TGTGCCAGAAGCGCCTTCGGGAGCACAGATACGCAGTATTTT
.	.	TRBV4-3	TRBJ2-7	CASSQEPSEGSYEQYF	TGCGCCAGCAGCCAAGAACCTAGCGAGGGCTCCTACGAGCAGTACTTC
.	TRBD1	TRBV5-6	TRBJ2-2	CASSYDRGPAGELFF	TGTGCCAGCAGCTACGACAGGGGTCCCGCCGGGGAGCTGTTTTTT